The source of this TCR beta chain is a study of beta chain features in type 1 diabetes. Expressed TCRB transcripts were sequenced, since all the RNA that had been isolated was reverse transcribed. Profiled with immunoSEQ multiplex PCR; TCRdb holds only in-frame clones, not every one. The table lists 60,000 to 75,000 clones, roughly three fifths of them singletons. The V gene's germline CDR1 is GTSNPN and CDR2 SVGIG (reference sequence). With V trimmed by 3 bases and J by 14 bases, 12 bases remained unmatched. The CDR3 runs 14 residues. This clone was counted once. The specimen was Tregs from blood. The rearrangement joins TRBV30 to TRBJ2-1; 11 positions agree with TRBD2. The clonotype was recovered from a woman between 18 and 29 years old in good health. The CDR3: CAWSLGLADLGEFF. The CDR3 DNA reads TGTGCCTGGAGCTTGGGACTAGCGGACCTAGGCGAGTTCTTC.